This T cell receptor (beta chain) was documented in a study of Tregs in tolerant kidney transplant recipients. The assay was immunoSEQ multiplex PCR, and TCRdb's table has in-frame clones only and misses some. Here the sample spans over 60,000 clones, roughly 89% being singletons. Notes on the study in general: Validation in larger populations is needed because few patients were studied. Biological reproducibility was not directly addressed, but technical replication error appeared minimal.

Trimming left V 7 bases short and J 5 bases short, with 32 bases between. The CDR3 runs to 19 residues. Germline V gene sequence: CDR1 LGHNT, CDR2 FRNRAP. Details on this clone: Its target is not known.

The clonotype was recovered from a human donor in good health. Sequenced material: CD4+ T cells from blood. The J gene is TRBJ2-5, the V gene TRBV12-5; tentatively, D is TRBD1 or TRBD2 (6 bases each). CDR3: CASAPSRGGLLVPRETQYF. The CDR3 DNA follows: TGTGCTAGTGCCCCATCACGAGGGGGGCTCTTGGTACCGAGGGAGACCCAGTACTTC.